The 23 T cell receptor beta chains below were found in one sample sequenced in a study of beta chain features in type 1 diabetes. Study-wide findings and caveats: When Type 1 diabetes patients were examined, their TCRB CDR3s proved moderately but significantly shorter in all four CD4+ subsets.

No antigen has been identified for these receptors. Since all of the isolated RNA was reverse transcribed, expressed TCRB transcripts were what got sequenced. TCRdb's table, derived via immunoSEQ multiplex PCR, lists solely in-frame clones and lacks some. The table shows around 150,000 clones, with 10% occurring only once. The sample was central memory CD4+ T cells from blood. These receptors originate from a man aged 25 to 45 with type 1 diabetes.

This clone has just a few counts. V gene TRBV2 combines with J gene TRBJ2-7; a weak D match, TRBD2 (6 bases). Trimming shortened V by 2 bases and J by 4 bases, and 15 bases separated the two germline ends. CDR1 is SNHLY, CDR2 FYNNEI, per germline. The CDR3 runs 15 residues. CDR3 bases: TGTGCCAGCAGTGAACGGCGGACTACGGGATACGAGCAGTACTTC. It specifies CASSERRTTGYEQYF.

This clone was recorded a few times. V and J are TRBV28 and TRBJ2-1; D not resolved. Trimming shortened V by 8 bases and J by 6 bases, and 11 bases separated the two germline ends. Per germline, CDR1 MDHEN and CDR2 SYDVKM. The CDR3 runs 12 residues. Here the CDR3 DNA reads TGTGCCAGCTTGGGCCTGTCCAATGAGCAGTTCTTC. It codes for CASLGLSNEQFF.

The J gene is TRBJ2-5, the V gene TRBV19; tentatively, D is TRBD1 (5 bases). Trimming left V 6 bases short and J 5 bases short, with 10 bases between. The CDR3 consists of 12 residues. Germline V CDR1 and CDR2: LNHDA, SQIVND (reference sequence). The CDR3 here is CASSPRDETQYF. DNA of the CDR3: TGTGCCAGTAGCCCCAGGGATGAGACCCAGTACTTC.

In its sample, this clone was seen a few times. V and J are TRBV4-2 and TRBJ2-7; a weak D match, TRBD2 (6 bases). The CDR3 extends over 15 amino acids. The germline V gene encodes CDR1 LGHNA and CDR2 YNFKEQ. Trimming removed 0 bases from V and 0 bases from J, with 9 bases in between. CDR3 protein: CASSQDYGSSYEQYF. Written as DNA, the CDR3 is TGTGCCAGCAGCCAAGATTACGGGAGCTCCTACGAGCAGTACTTC.

The chain combines TRBV28 with TRBJ1-2; TRBD1 might be the D (5 bases). This CDR3 is 15 amino acids long. The germline V gene has CDR1 MDHEN and CDR2 SYDVKM. Trimming left V 4 bases short and J 1 base short, with 13 bases between. The chain's CDR3 is CASSSLDRINYGYTF. In DNA form, the CDR3 reads TGTGCCAGCAGTTCCCTCGACAGAATTAACTATGGCTACACCTTC.

V is TRBV11-1 and J is TRBJ2-1; tentatively, D is TRBD1 (5 bases). Trimming removed 5 bases at V and 10 bases at J, with 15 bases between. CDR3 length: 13 residues. Germline V gives CDR1 SGHAT, CDR2 FQDESV (reference sequence). The CDR3 loop is CASSLGHRNEQFF. CDR3 sequence (DNA): TGTGCCAGCAGCCTCGGCCACAGGAACGAGCAGTTCTTC.

This clone was picked up one time. The genes are TRBV4-2 and TRBJ2-7, with a possible D match to TRBD1 (6 bases). Trimming shortened V by 0 bases and J by 3 bases, and 9 bases separated the two germline ends. The CDR3 consists of 14 residues. Germline V gene data show CDR1 as LGHNA and CDR2 as YNFKEQ. CDR3 in DNA: TGTGCCAGCAGCCAAGAGCCCAGGGGCTACGAGCAGTACTTC. Translated: CASSQEPRGYEQYF.

This clone showed up just a few times. The gene calls are TRBV2 and TRBJ2-1; tentatively, D is TRBD1 (5 bases). The germline CDR1 and CDR2 sequences are SNHLY and FYNNEI. The CDR3 spans 11 residues. Trimming pared 9 bases from V and 6 bases from J, leaving 9 bases between. The CDR3 sequence is CARGLGNEQFF. In DNA, the CDR3 is TGTGCCAGGGGGCTAGGCAATGAGCAGTTCTTC.

The rearrangement links TRBV28 to TRBJ1-5, with D uncertain. V was pared by 2 bases and J by 2 bases, with 10 bases between. Looked up from germline, CDR1 is MDHEN and CDR2 is SYDVKM. The CDR3 is 15 amino acids. The CDR3 is CASSLEGRGNQPQHF. The CDR3, as DNA: TGTGCCAGCAGTTTAGAGGGTAGGGGCAATCAGCCCCAGCATTTT.

This clone was found a few times. The V call is TRBV7-8, the J call TRBJ1-3, with TRBD1 matching over 7 bases. Losses at the gene ends were 4 bases for V and 2 bases for J; bases not matched to a gene: 2. CDR3 size: 14 residues. The germline V gene has CDR1 SGHVS and CDR2 FQNEAQ. In DNA form, the CDR3 reads TGTGCCAGCAGCTCCGGACAGGCTGGAAACACCATATATTTT. It codes for CASSSGQAGNTIYF. Full variable domain (rest looked up from reference TRBV7-8 and TRBJ1-3): GAGVSQSPRYKVAKRGQDVALRCDPISGHVSLFWYQQALGQGPEFLTYFQNEAQLDKSGLPSDRFFAERPEGSVSTLKIQRTQQEDSAVYLCASSSGQAGNTIYFGEGSWLTVV.

The V and J genes are TRBV5-1 and TRBJ2-2; perhaps TRBD1 as D (6 bases). The ends were cut back, 3 bases at V and 5 bases at J, with 17 bases in the middle. This CDR3 spans 16 amino acids. Germline V gene data show CDR1 as SGHRS and CDR2 as YFSETQ. CDR3 amino acids: CASSSEVRGRTGELFF. CDR3 DNA sequence: TGCGCCAGCAGCTCGGAGGTCAGGGGACGGACCGGGGAGCTGTTTTTT.

This clone was observed a few times. The V call is TRBV20-1, the J call TRBJ2-5; the D is unclear. Deletions cut 7 bases from V and 5 bases from J, with 8 bases between. The CDR3 has 10 amino acids. Germline V gene data show CDR1 as DFQATT and CDR2 as SNEGSKA (reference sequence). The CDR3 protein is CSVNRETQYF. CDR3 in DNA: TGCAGTGTCAACCGGGAGACCCAGTACTTC.

The chain links TRBV2 to TRBJ2-1; 8 nucleotides agree with TRBD2. V shed 7 bases, J shed 1 base, and the junction held 0 bases outside the gene matches. Looked up from germline, CDR1 is SNHLY and CDR2 is FYNNEI. This CDR3 is built from 13 residues. CDR3 sequence (DNA): TGTGCCAGCACTAGCGGGTCCTACAATGAGCAGTTCTTC. It specifies CASTSGSYNEQFF. Supplemented by reference TRBV2 and TRBJ2-1, the full variable domain reads EPEVTQTPSHQVTQMGQEVILRCVPISNHLYFYWYRQILGQKVEFLVSFYNNEISEKSEIFDDQFSVERPDGSNFTLKIRSTKLEDSAMYFCASTSGSYNEQFFGPGTRLTVL.

The table lists this clone with a few counts. The CDR3 DNA reads TGTGCCAGCAGCTTACGACAGGGGAGGGTGTCTGAAGCTTTCTTT. Translation: CASSLRQGRVSEAFF. This sequence joins TRBV7-2 and TRBJ1-1, with 8 bases fitting TRBD1. The CDR3 extends over 15 amino acids. Losses at the gene ends were 2 bases for V and 6 bases for J; bases not matched to a gene: 8. From germline, CDR1 is SGHTA and CDR2 FQGNSA.

This clone came up a few times. V and J are TRBV13 and TRBJ1-5, with D possibly TRBD1 on 5 matching bases. The V gene lost 8 bases and the J gene lost 2 bases, with 16 bases spanning the gap. CDR3 length: 15 amino acids. Germline assignment: CDR1 PRHDT and CDR2 FYEKMQ (reference sequence). CDR3 in amino acids: CASSLGVAGNQPQHF. The CDR3 bases are TGTGCCAGCTCACTAGGGGTAGCGGGCAATCAGCCCCAGCATTTT.

Concerning this clone itself: Distinct nucleotide sequences in the sample also encode this CDR3. The J gene is TRBJ2-5, the V gene TRBV5-1; D call uncertain. Trimming cost V 3 bases and J 2 bases, with 8 bases left between them. CDR3 size: 13 residues. Germline CDR1 and CDR2: SGHRS and YFSETQ. The CDR3 loop is CASSSPRQETQYF. The CDR3 bases are TGCGCCAGCAGCTCCCCCAGACAAGAGACCCAGTACTTC.

The V and J genes are TRBV7-2 and TRBJ2-7, with a weak D call TRBD2 (6 bases). V was trimmed by 4 bases and J by 3 bases, leaving 16 bases between them. Germline V lookup: CDR1 SGHTA, CDR2 FQGNSA. This CDR3 is 15 amino acids long. CDR3 sequence reads: CASSSSGEQNYEQYF. The CDR3 region has the DNA TGTGCCAGCAGCTCATCGGGGGAGCAAAACTACGAGCAGTACTTC.

The chain carries TRBV7-2 and TRBJ1-1; perhaps TRBD1 as D (6 bases). V was cut by 0 bases and J by 4 bases, with 12 bases left in between. The germline V gene encodes CDR1 SGHTA and CDR2 FQGNSA. The CDR3 is made up of 15 amino acids. The CDR3 region has the DNA TGTGCCAGCAGCTTAGCAGTCCGGGACACCACTGAAGCTTTCTTT. Protein: CASSLAVRDTTEAFF. Together with reference TRBV7-2 and TRBJ1-1, the CDR3 gives the full variable domain: GAGVSQSPSNKVTEKGKDVELRCDPISGHTALYWYRQSLGQGLEFLIYFQGNSAPDKSGLPSDRFSAERTGGSVSTLTIQRTQQEDSAVYLCASSLAVRDTTEAFFGQGTRLTVV.

This clone was seen more than once but under ten times. The chain links TRBV20-1 to TRBJ2-5; D remains unclear. Germline-derived CDR1 and CDR2 are DFQATT and SNEGSKA (reference sequence). V was pared by 0 bases and J by 5 bases, with 4 bases between. The CDR3 is 11 amino acids. This chain's CDR3 is CSAREAETQYF. CDR3 nucleotides: TGCAGTGCTAGAGAAGCCGAGACCCAGTACTTC.

The chain links TRBV5-1 to TRBJ2-5; weak D call: TRBD2 (5 bases). Germline V gives CDR1 SGHRS, CDR2 YFSETQ. This CDR3 has 13 residues. V lost 3 bases and J 3 bases, leaving 9 bases between the germline ends. CDR3 coding DNA: TGCGCCAGCAGCTCTGAGGGTGAAGAGACCCAGTACTTC. This codes for CASSSEGEETQYF.

This clone appeared a few times. The chain employs TRBV11-2 and TRBJ2-7; 7 nucleotides agree with TRBD1. This CDR3 region has 15 residues. The germline gives CDR1 SGHAT, CDR2 FQNNGV. V shed 2 bases, J shed 2 bases, and the junction held 6 bases outside the gene matches. The CDR3 loop reads CASSLLPGGAYEQYF. In DNA form, the CDR3 reads TGTGCCAGCAGCTTACTCCCAGGGGGTGCCTACGAGCAGTACTTC.

V is TRBV7-2 and J is TRBJ2-2; 14 bases line up with TRBD2. Trimming cost V 3 bases and J 6 bases; bases outside gene matches: 3. CDR1 is SGHTA, CDR2 FQGNSA, per germline. The CDR3 spans 16 residues. This CDR3 is CASSFRLAGGSGELFF. CDR3 sequence (DNA): TGTGCCAGCAGCTTTCGACTAGCGGGAGGGTCCGGGGAGCTGTTTTTT.

This clone has a handful of counts. V is TRBV19 and J is TRBJ1-5; D unresolved. The CDR3 length is 14 residues. The V and J ends lost 6 bases and 2 bases respectively, with 11 bases between them. Germline CDR1 and CDR2: LNHDA and SQIVND (reference sequence). In nucleotides, the CDR3 is TGTGCCAGTAGCCAAAGAGATGGCAATCAGCCCCAGCATTTT. Its protein is CASSQRDGNQPQHF.